This T cell receptor beta chain is drawn from a study of blood T cell repertoires in COVID-19. Here immunoSEQ multiplex PCR was the method, and the copy in TCRdb shows in-frame clones only, minus some. The table includes about 71,000 clones, approximately 92% detected once. There are 16 residues in the CDR3. CDR1 is SGHAT, CDR2 FQNNGV, per germline. V lost 2 bases to trimming and J lost 0 bases, with 13 bases between them. This clonotype was sampled from an elderly woman with acute or convalescent COVID-19. The chain links TRBV11-2 to TRBJ1-1; D is uncertain. Sequencing used peripheral blood. The CDR3 reads CASSLSHRPMNTEAFF. The CDR3 nucleotides are TGTGCCAGCAGCTTATCCCACAGACCCATGAACACTGAAGCTTTCTTT.